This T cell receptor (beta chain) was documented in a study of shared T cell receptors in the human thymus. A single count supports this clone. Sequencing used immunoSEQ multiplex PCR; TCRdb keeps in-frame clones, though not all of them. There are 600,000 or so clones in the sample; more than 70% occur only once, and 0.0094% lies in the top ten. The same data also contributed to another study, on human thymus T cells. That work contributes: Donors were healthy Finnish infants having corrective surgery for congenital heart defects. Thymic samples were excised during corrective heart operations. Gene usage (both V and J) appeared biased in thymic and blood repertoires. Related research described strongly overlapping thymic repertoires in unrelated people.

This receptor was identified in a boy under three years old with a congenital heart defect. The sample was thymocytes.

For the CDR3, the DNA is TGCGCCAGCAGCTTGGCGACGGAGACCGGGGAGCTGTTTTTT. Residues: CASSLATETGELFF. The chain recombines TRBV5-1 with TRBJ2-2; D gene ambiguous. The CDR3 is 14 amino acids. Germline values: CDR1 SGHRS, CDR2 YFSETQ. V lost 0 bases to trimming and J lost 5 bases, with 8 bases between them.